This TCR beta chain was observed in a study of T cell repertoires in cytomegalovirus infection. TCRdb redid the calling of the reads with MiXCR, one entry per CDR3 protein. The sample has over 150,000 distinct CDR3 sequences; 15% to 20% are singletons. Germline CDR1 reads ENHRY; CDR2 reads SYGVKD. This CDR3 spans 15 amino acids. Trimming took 0 bases from V and 3 from J; bases not matched to a gene: 3. This sequence originates from a human donor in good health (CMV status not recorded). Some clones in this sample may be carry-over from other donors' samples. Sequences were obtained from CD8+ T cells from PBMCs. V usage is TRBV10-3 and J usage is TRBJ1-2, with TRBD1 matching 8 bases. The CDR3, as DNA: TGTGCCATCAGTGAGTCGGTACAGGGGGACTATGGCTACACCTTC. Its protein is CAISESVQGDYGYTF.